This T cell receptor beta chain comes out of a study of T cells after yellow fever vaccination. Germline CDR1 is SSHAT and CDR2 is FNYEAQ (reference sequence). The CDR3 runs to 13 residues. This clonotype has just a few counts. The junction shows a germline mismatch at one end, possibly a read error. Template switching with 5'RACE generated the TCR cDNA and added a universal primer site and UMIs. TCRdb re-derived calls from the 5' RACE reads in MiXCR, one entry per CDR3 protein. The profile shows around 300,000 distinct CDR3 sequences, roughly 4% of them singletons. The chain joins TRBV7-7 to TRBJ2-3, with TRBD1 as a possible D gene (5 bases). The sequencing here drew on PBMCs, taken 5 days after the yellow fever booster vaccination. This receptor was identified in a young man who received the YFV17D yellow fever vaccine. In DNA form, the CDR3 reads TGTGCTAGCAGCCCAGGGCCCTCAGATACGCAGTATTTT. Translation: CASSPGPSDTQYF.